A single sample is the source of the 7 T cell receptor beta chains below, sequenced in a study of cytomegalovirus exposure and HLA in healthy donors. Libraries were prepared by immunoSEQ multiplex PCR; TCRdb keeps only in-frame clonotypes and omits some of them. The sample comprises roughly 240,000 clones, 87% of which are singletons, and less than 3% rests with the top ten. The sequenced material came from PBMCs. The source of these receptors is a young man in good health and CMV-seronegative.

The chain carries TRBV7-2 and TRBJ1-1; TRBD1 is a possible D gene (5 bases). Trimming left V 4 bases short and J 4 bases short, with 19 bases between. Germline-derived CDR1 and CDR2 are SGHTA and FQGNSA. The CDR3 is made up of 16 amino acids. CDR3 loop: CASSSIGTSGSTEAFF. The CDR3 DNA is TGTGCCAGCAGCTCGATCGGGACTTCAGGAAGCACTGAAGCTTTCTTT.

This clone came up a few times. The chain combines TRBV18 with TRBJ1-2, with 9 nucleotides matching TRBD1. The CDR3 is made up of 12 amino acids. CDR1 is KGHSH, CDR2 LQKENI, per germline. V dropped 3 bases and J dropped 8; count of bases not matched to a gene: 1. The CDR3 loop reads CASSPGQGGYTF. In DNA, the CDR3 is TGTGCCAGCTCACCGGGACAGGGCGGCTACACCTTC.

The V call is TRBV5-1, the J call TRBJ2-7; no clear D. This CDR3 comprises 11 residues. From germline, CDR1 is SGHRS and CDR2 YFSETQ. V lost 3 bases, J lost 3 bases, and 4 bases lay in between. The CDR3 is CASSSHYEQYF. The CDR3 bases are TGCGCCAGCAGCTCCCACTACGAGCAGTACTTC.

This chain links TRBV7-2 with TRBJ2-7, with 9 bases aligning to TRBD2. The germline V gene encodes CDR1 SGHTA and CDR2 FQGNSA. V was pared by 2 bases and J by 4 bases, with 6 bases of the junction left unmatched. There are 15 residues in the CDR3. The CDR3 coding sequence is TGTGCCAGCAGCTTAAGAGCGGGGGGAAATTACGAGCAGTACTTC. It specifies CASSLRAGGNYEQYF.

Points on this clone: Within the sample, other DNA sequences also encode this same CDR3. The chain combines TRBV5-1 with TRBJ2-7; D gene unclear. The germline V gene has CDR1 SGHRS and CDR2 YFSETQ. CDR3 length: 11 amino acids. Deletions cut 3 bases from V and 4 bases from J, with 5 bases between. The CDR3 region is CASSSEYEQYF. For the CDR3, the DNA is TGCGCCAGCAGCTCCGAGTACGAGCAGTACTTC.

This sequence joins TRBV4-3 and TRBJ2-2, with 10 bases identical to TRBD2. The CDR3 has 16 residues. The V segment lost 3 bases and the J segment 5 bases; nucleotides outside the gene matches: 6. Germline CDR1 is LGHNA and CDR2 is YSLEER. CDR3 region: CASSQKTSGSTGELFF. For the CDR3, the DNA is TGCGCCAGCAGCCAGAAGACTAGCGGGTCAACCGGGGAGCTGTTTTTT.

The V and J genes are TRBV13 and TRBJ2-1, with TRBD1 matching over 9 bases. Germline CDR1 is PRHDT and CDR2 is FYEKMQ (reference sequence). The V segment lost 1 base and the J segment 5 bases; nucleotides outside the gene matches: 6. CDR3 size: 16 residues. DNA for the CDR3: TGTGCCAGCAGCTTAGAGGGACAGGGTAACCACAATGAGCAGTTCTTC. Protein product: CASSLEGQGNHNEQFF.